Listed here are 20 T cell receptor beta chains from one sample, sequenced in a study of blood T cell repertoires in COVID-19. Method: immunoSEQ multiplex PCR; TCRdb's copy keeps in-frame clones and lacks some. This table has about 36,000 clones, around 78% appearing once. Sequenced input: peripheral blood. All receptors derive from a man aged 60-69 years with acute or convalescent COVID-19.

The rearrangement uses TRBV5-1 and TRBJ2-2; 10 bases agree with TRBD1. This CDR3 has 14 residues. The V gene end was trimmed by 4 bases and the J gene end by 5 bases; junction bases not matched to a gene: 2. CDR1 is SGHRS and CDR2 is YFSETQ in the germline V gene. Here the CDR3 reads CASSGTGDTGELFF. Here the CDR3 DNA reads TGCGCCAGCAGCGGGACAGGGGATACCGGGGAGCTGTTTTTT. The variable domain in full, completed from reference TRBV5-1 and TRBJ2-2, reads KAGVTQTPRYLIKTRGQQVTLSCSPISGHRSVSWYQQTPGQGLQFLFEYFSETQRNKGNFPGRFSGRQFSNSRSEMNVSTLELGDSALYLCASSGTGDTGELFFGEGSRLTVL.

A few counts support this clone. The chain joins TRBV5-1 to TRBJ1-3, with D maybe TRBD1 (5 bases). The CDR3 extends over 17 amino acids. CDR1 and CDR2 (germline): SGHRS, YFSETQ. Trimming shortened V by 1 base and J by 0 bases, and 14 bases separated the two germline ends. CDR3 region: CASSLLGGDSSGNTIYF. Written as DNA, the CDR3 is TGCGCCAGCAGCTTGTTGGGAGGGGACTCCTCTGGAAACACCATATATTTT.

The V and J genes are TRBV6-1 and TRBJ2-1; a weak D match, TRBD2 (6 bases). Per the germline V gene, CDR1 is MNHNS and CDR2 is SASEGT. The CDR3 covers 17 residues. V lost 0 bases and J 7 bases, leaving 19 bases between the germline ends. CDR3 residues: CASSEALQGLLGNEQFF. The CDR3 nucleotides read TGTGCCAGCAGTGAAGCGCTTCAGGGACTCCTTGGGAATGAGCAGTTCTTC.

V usage is TRBV30 and J usage is TRBJ2-1, with a tentative D call TRBD1 (6 bases). The CDR3 runs 14 residues. In germline, CDR1 is GTSNPN, CDR2 SVGIG (reference sequence). V was trimmed by 5 bases and J by 0 bases, leaving 11 bases between them. The CDR3 protein is CAWHTGFSYNEQFF. For the CDR3, the DNA is TGTGCCTGGCATACAGGGTTCTCCTACAATGAGCAGTTCTTC.

The chain couples TRBV10-3 to TRBJ1-1; 9 bases fit TRBD1. V lost 6 bases and J lost 4; bases outside the gene matches: 9. Germline V gene sequence: CDR1 ENHRY, CDR2 SYGVKD. There are 15 residues in the CDR3. The CDR3 region has the DNA TGTGCCATCAGAGCAACGGGACAGGGAGCCACTGAAGCTTTCTTT. Protein product: CAIRATGQGATEAFF.

For this clone: Other nucleotide sequences from this sample produce the same CDR3. The gene calls are TRBV6-5 and TRBJ2-7; 7 nucleotides agree with TRBD1. Trimming took 2 bases from V and 6 from J; bases not matched to a gene: 4. Per the germline V gene, CDR1 is MNHEY and CDR2 is SVGAGI. This CDR3 region has 13 residues. CDR3 region: CASSYRQGGEQYF. The CDR3 coding sequence is TGTGCCAGCAGTTACAGACAGGGCGGCGAGCAGTACTTC.

V usage is TRBV7-9 and J usage is TRBJ2-3; the D gene is possibly TRBD1 (5 bases). This CDR3 comprises 17 residues. Germline V gives CDR1 SEHNR, CDR2 FQNEAQ (reference sequence). V lost 1 base, J lost 1 base, and 15 bases lay in between. CDR3 DNA: TGTGCCAGCAGCTTAGGTACGGGCAGGGAAGGCACAGATACGCAGTATTTT. It is translated as CASSLGTGREGTDTQYF.

J is TRBJ2-7 and V is TRBV27, with a possible D match to TRBD2 (7 bases). Germline V gene data show CDR1 as MNHEY and CDR2 as SMNVEV (reference sequence). V was cut by 5 bases and J by 2 bases, with 19 bases left in between. The CDR3 is 16 residues long. CDR3 coding DNA: TGTGCCAGCAGTCCCCCGAGTCCCGGGGGGCCCTACGAGCAGTACTTC. Encoded protein: CASSPPSPGGPYEQYF.

The rearrangement uses TRBV7-8 and TRBJ1-2, with D possibly being TRBD1 (5 bases). V gave up 0 bases and J gave up 7 bases, with 12 bases separating them. The CDR3 has 14 amino acids. Germline V lookup: CDR1 SGHVS, CDR2 FQNEAQ. CDR3 bases: TGTGCCAGCAGCTTAGCGCAGGGTATGAGTGGCTACACCTTC. Protein sequence: CASSLAQGMSGYTF.

In DNA form, the CDR3 reads TGTGCCAGCAGCTTAGCCGGGACTAGCGCCCAAGATACGCAGTATTTT. Amino acid sequence: CASSLAGTSAQDTQYF. The chain is built from TRBV11-1 and TRBJ2-3; 10 bases line up with TRBD2. The ends lost 0 bases at V and 5 bases at J; junction bases unmatched: 5. The CDR3 totals 16 residues. The germline V gene encodes CDR1 SGHAT and CDR2 FQDESV (reference sequence).

Remarks on this clone: Here the CDR3 omits its conserved ending phenylalanine or tryptophan, so a read error is the likely source. No DNA is shown, since the ends of the CDR3 on it are uncertain; the CDR3 is the one TCRdb lists. V is TRBV5-3 and J is TRBJ2-7; the table's D call, TRBD2, was not checked against the DNA. TRBV5-3 is noted as an ORF with a role that remains uncertain. The CDR3 length is 11 residues, termini included. CDR3 amino acids: CARSPYLRDLL.

The chain has TRBV12-3 or TRBV12-4 and TRBJ2-1, with D hard to call. The CDR3 has 12 residues. V lost 3 bases and J lost 8, with 8 bases in between. The chain's CDR3 is CASSFLVHEQFF. Written as DNA, the CDR3 is TGTGCCAGCAGTTTTTTAGTGCATGAGCAGTTCTTC.

This clone was counted at least ten times. The rearrangement links TRBV27 to TRBJ1-1; D ambiguous. CDR3 size: 14 residues. With 7 bases removed from V and 1 base from J, the gap between germline ends came to 13 bases. Germline V gene data show CDR1 as MNHEY and CDR2 as SMNVEV (reference sequence). CDR3 sequence reads: CASTGYVSNTEAFF. The DNA of the CDR3 is TGTGCCAGCACGGGGTACGTTTCGAACACTGAAGCTTTCTTT.

The rearrangement uses TRBV6-2 or TRBV6-3 and TRBJ1-1, with no clear D. The V gene's germline CDR1 is MNHEY and CDR2 SVGEGT. This CDR3 spans 13 amino acids. The V and J ends lost 8 bases and 1 base respectively, with 11 bases between them. CDR3 in amino acids: CASRLTWNTEAFF. CDR3 nucleotide sequence: TGTGCCAGCCGTTTAACATGGAACACTGAAGCTTTCTTT.

This sequence joins TRBV24-1 and TRBJ2-6; 7 nucleotides agree with TRBD2. Germline values: CDR1 KGHDR, CDR2 SFDVKD. Trimming removed 7 bases from V and 1 base from J; junction bases left unmatched: 0. CDR3 size: 14 residues. The CDR3: CATRGGSGANVLTF. The CDR3 coding sequence is TGTGCCACCAGGGGGGGGTCTGGGGCCAACGTCCTGACTTTC.

The chain is built from TRBV9 and TRBJ1-3, with D perhaps matching TRBD1 (6 bases). The CDR3 runs to 17 residues. V was trimmed by 0 bases and J by 0 bases, leaving 13 bases between them. CDR1 and CDR2 (germline): SGDLS, YYNGEE. The CDR3 protein is CASSVALGGGSGNTIYF. In DNA form, the CDR3 reads TGTGCCAGCAGCGTAGCTCTGGGAGGGGGCTCTGGAAACACCATATATTTT.

V and J are TRBV5-1 and TRBJ2-2; D may be TRBD2 (5 bases). The CDR3 length is 15 residues. Trimming cost V 5 bases and J 0 bases, with 11 bases left between them. Germline V gene lookup returns CDR1 SGHRS and CDR2 YFSETQ. CDR3 coding DNA: TGCGCCAGCAGTCTAGAGGGCGCGAACACCGGGGAGCTGTTTTTT. Translated, it gives CASSLEGANTGELFF.

The V call is TRBV24-1, the J call TRBJ2-5; 10 nucleotides line up with TRBD1. This CDR3 has 16 residues. V trimming: 0 bases; J trimming: 5 bases; junction bases outside the gene matches: 5. The V gene's germline CDR1 is KGHDR and CDR2 SFDVKD. The CDR3 spells CATSDLGTGVLETQYF. CDR3 nucleotide sequence: TGTGCCACCAGTGATTTGGGGACAGGGGTTTTGGAGACCCAGTACTTC.

V is TRBV6-5 and J is TRBJ2-2, with 7 bases matching TRBD2. The V gene's germline CDR1 is MNHEY and CDR2 SVGAGI. This CDR3 has 14 residues. The ends lost 5 bases at V and 6 bases at J; junction bases unmatched: 6. In DNA, the CDR3 is TGTGCCAGCAGTCCTACGACTAGCCCCGGGGAGCTGTTTTTT. It is translated as CASSPTTSPGELFF.

The chain carries TRBV5-1 and TRBJ2-4; 8 bases are a match to TRBD2. Germline CDR1 is SGHRS and CDR2 is YFSETQ. J was trimmed by 3 bases and V by 0 bases; bases with no gene match: 8. CDR3 length equals 17 residues. The CDR3 is CASSLGTSGTFKNIQYF. CDR3 sequence (DNA): TGCGCCAGCAGCTTGGGAACTAGCGGAACCTTCAAAAACATTCAGTACTTC.